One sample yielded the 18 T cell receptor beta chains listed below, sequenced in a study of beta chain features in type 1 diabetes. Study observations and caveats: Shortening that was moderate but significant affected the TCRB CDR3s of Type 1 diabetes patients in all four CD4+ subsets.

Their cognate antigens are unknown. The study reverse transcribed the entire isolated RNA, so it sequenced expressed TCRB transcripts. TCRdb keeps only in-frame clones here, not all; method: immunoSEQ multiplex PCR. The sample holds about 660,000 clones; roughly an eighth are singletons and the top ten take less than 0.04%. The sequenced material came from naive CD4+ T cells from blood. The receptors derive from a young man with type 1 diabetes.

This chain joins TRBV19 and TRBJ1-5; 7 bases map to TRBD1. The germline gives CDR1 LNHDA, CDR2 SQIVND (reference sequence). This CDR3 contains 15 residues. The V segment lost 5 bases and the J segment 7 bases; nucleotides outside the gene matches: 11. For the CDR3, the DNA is TGTGCCAGTAGTTTACCGACAGGGTTCGGGCAGCCCCAGCATTTT. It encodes CASSLPTGFGQPQHF.

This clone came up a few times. The CDR3 region is CASSSNYGYTF. The CDR3 DNA sequence: TGTGCCAGCAGCTCAAACTATGGCTACACCTTC. This chain links TRBV25-1 with TRBJ1-2; D remains unclear. This CDR3 has 11 residues. The V and J ends lost 6 bases and 2 bases respectively, with 4 bases between them. Germline values: CDR1 MGHDK, CDR2 SYGVNS.

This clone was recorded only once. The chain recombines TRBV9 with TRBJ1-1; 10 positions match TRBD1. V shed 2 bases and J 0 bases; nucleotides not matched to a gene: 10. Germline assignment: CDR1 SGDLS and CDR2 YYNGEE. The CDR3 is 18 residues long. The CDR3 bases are TGTGCCAGCAGCGTGGGACAGGGGAAAACCATGATGAACACTGAAGCTTTCTTT. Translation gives CASSVGQGKTMMNTEAFF.

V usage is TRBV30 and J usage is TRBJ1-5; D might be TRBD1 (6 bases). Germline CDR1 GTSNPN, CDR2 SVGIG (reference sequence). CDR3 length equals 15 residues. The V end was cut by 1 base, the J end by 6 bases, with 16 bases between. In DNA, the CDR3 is TGTGCCTGGAGTGAAGGGGGGTCCGCGGGTCAGCCCCAGCATTTT. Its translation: CAWSEGGSAGQPQHF.

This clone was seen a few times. CDR3 coding DNA: TGTGCCAGCAGGGGTTATACTAACGGTGCTGAAGCTTTCTTT. It yields the protein CASRGYTNGAEAFF. This sequence joins TRBV2 and TRBJ1-1; no reliable D call. This CDR3 has 14 amino acids. The ends were cut back, 6 bases at V and 6 bases at J, with 17 bases in the middle. The germline CDR1 and CDR2 sequences are SNHLY and FYNNEI. Full variable domain (rest looked up from reference TRBV2 and TRBJ1-1): EPEVTQTPSHQVTQMGQEVILRCVPISNHLYFYWYRQILGQKVEFLVSFYNNEISEKSEIFDDQFSVERPDGSNFTLKIRSTKLEDSAMYFCASRGYTNGAEAFFGQGTRLTVV.

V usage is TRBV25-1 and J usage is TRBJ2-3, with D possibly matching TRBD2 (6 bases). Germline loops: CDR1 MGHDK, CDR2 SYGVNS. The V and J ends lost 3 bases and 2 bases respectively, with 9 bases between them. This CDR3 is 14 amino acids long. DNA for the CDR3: TGTGCCAGCAGTGACCTAGCGACCACAGATACGCAGTATTTT. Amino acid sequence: CASSDLATTDTQYF. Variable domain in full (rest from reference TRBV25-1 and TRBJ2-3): EADIYQTPRYLVIGTGKKITLECSQTMGHDKMYWYQQDPGMELHLIHYSYGVNSTEKGDLSSESTVSRIRTEHFPLTLESARPSHTSQYLCASSDLATTDTQYFGPGTRLTVL.

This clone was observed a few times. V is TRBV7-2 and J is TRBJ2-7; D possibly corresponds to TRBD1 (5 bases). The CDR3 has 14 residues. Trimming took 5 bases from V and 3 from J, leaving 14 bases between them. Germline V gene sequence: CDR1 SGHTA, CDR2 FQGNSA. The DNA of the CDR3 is TGTGCCAGCAGCCTGGTAGGGGCAGTCTACGAGCAGTACTTC. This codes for CASSLVGAVYEQYF.

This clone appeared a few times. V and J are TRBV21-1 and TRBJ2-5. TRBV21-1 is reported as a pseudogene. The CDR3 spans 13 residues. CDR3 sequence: CASSIPKRETQYF. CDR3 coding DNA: TGTGCCAGCAGCATTCCGAAAAGGGAGACCCAGTACTTC.

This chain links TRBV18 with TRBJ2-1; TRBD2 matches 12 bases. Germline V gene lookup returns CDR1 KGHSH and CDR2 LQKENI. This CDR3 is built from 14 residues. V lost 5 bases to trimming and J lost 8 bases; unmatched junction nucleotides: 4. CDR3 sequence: CASSWTSGEDEQFF. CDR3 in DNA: TGTGCCAGCTCATGGACTAGCGGGGAGGATGAGCAGTTCTTC.

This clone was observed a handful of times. The CDR3 loop reads CASSRGGSDYEQYF. In DNA, the CDR3 is TGTGCCAGCAGCCGCGGGGGTTCCGACTACGAGCAGTACTTC. This sequence joins TRBV6-6 and TRBJ2-7; 7 bases align to TRBD2. CDR3 length: 14 residues. Germline trimming cut 6 bases from V and 3 bases from J; bases unmatched to any gene: 8. In germline, CDR1 is MNHNY, CDR2 SVGAGI (reference sequence).

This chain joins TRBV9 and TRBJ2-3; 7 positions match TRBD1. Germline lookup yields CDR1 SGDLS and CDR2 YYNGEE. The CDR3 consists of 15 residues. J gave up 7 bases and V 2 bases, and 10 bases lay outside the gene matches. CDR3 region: CASSVTPDRAYTQYF. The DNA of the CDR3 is TGTGCCAGCAGCGTTACCCCCGACAGGGCATATACGCAGTATTTT.

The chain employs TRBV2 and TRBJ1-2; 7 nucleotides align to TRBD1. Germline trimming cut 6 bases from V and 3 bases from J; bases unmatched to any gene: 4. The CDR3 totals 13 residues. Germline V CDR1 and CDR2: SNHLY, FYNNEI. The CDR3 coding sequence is TGTGCCAGCAGATGGGACAGTCACTATGGCTACACCTTC. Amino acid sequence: CASRWDSHYGYTF.

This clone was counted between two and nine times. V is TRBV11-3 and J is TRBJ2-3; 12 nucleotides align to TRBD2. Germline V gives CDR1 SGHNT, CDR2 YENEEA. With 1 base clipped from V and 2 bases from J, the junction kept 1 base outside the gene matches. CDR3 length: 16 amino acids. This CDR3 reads CASSLGLAGVTDTQYF. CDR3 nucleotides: TGTGCCAGCAGCTTAGGACTAGCGGGGGTCACAGATACGCAGTATTTT.

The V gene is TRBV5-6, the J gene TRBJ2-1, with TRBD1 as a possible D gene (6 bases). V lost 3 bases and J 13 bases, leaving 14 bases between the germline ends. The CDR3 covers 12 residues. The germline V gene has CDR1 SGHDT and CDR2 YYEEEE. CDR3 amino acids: CASSYMTGSQFF. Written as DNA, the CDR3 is TGTGCCAGCAGCTACATGACAGGTTCCCAGTTCTTC. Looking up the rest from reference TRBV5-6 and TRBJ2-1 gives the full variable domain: DAGVTQSPTHLIKTRGQQVTLRCSPKSGHDTVSWYQQALGQGPQFIFQYYEEEERQRGNFPDRFSGHQFPNYSSELNVNALLLGDSALYLCASSYMTGSQFFGPGTRLTVL.

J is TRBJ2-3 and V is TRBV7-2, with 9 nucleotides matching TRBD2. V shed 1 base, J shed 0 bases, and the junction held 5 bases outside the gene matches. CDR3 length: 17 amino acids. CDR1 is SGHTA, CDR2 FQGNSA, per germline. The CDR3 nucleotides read TGTGCCAGCAGCTTAGTGGCTAGCGGGATTAGCACAGATACGCAGTATTTT. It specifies CASSLVASGISTDTQYF.

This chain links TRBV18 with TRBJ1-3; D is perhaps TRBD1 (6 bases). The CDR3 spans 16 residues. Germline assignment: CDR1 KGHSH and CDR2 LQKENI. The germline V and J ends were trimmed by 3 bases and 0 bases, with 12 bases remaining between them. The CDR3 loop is CASSPEQGGSGNTIYF. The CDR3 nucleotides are TGTGCCAGCTCACCCGAACAGGGCGGCTCTGGAAACACCATATATTTT.

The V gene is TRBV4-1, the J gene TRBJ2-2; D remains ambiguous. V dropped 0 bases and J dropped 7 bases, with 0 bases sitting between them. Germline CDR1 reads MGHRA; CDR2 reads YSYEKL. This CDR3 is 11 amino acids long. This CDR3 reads CASSQDGELFF. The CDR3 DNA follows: TGCGCCAGCAGCCAAGACGGGGAGCTGTTTTTT.

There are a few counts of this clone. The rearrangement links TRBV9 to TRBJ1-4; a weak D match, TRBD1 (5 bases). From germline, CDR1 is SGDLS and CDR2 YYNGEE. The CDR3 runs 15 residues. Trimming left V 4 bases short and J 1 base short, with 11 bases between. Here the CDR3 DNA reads TGTGCCAGCAGCCCGCGGGGGATAACTAATGAAAAACTGTTTTTT. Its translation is CASSPRGITNEKLFF.